This TCR beta chain is drawn from a study of T cells in Graves' hyperthyroidism and ophthalmopathy. The CDR3 extends over 15 amino acids. V was trimmed by 8 bases and J by 2 bases, leaving 20 bases between them. Germline V gives CDR1 SGHRS, CDR2 YFSETQ. What was amplified from RNA transcripts were TCR beta CDR3 regions. Primed by the HTBI set, a first-round RT-PCR was run on the TCR CDR3. TCRdb re-derived calls from the multiplex PCR reads in MiXCR, one entry per CDR3 protein. The sample lists more than 300,000 distinct CDR3 sequences, 13% seen once, with around 9.2% in the top ten. Calling Graves' hyperthyroidism stable meant ophthalmopathy did not progress within 18 months. Those patients with uncontrolled infection, other autoimmune disease, pregnancy or lactation were excluded. This clonotype was seen at least ten times. Its antigen is still unknown. Study findings and constraints: Ophthalmopathy prediction by the model preceded onset by a median about 6.3 months. From stable hyperthyroidism, ophthalmopathy was separated by a 13 V-J model.

Sequenced input: blood. The chain is built from TRBV5-1 and TRBJ2-7; D tentatively fits TRBD1 or TRBD2 (5 bases each). The TCR sequence derives from a young woman with Graves' hyperthyroidism. The CDR3 protein is CARPMGTELTYEQYF. CDR3 coding DNA: TGCGCCAGACCGATGGGGACCGAACTCACCTACGAGCAGTACTTC.